This T cell receptor (beta chain) appears in the sequencing data of a study of blood T cells in healthy people across ages. Study-level information: About one barcoded beta molecule was captured per two T cells (by template switching).

PCR was performed a second time for about 7 to 11 cycles using a sample-barcoded 5' primer and a J-beta primer mix. All cDNA molecules were each tagged by a template-switch adaptor with 12 random nucleotides. In TCRdb, the 5' RACE reads were re-called with MiXCR into one record per CDR3 protein. The table includes about 570,000 distinct CDR3 sequences, approximately 27% detected once. A note on this clonotype: Its matching antigen is unknown.

General study points: Both higher diversity and more naive CD4+ cells marked long-lived donors when set against aged donors.

Those donating, healthy Caucasian individuals from Russia, were aged roughly 6 to 95. V shed 10 bases and J 2 bases; nucleotides not matched to a gene: 9. The CDR3 extends over 15 amino acids. Germline V gene lookup returns CDR1 SEHNR and CDR2 FQNEAQ (reference sequence). This sequence originates from a woman in her 70s in good health. The gene calls are TRBV7-9 and TRBJ1-2; TRBD1 matches at 11 bases. The material sequenced was blood. CDR3 nucleotides: TGTGCCACCCTGGGGACAGGGGGGATCAACTATGGCTACACCTTC. Encoded protein: CATLGTGGINYGYTF.